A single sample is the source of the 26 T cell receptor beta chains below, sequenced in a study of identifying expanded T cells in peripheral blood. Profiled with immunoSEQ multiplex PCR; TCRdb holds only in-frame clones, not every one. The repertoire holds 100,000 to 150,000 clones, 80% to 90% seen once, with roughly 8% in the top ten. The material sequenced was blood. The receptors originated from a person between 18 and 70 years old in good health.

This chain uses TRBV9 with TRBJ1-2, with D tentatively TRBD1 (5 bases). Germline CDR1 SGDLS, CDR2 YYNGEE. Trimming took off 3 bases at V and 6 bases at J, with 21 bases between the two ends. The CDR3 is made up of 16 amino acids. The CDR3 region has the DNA TGTGCCAGCAGCGCCCAAATTTCCAGGGCCGGCCATGGCTACACCTTC. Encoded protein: CASSAQISRAGHGYTF.

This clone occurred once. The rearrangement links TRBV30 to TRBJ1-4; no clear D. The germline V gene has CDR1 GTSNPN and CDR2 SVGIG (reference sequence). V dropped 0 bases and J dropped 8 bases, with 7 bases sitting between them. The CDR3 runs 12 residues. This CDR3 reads CAWSVPPEKLFF. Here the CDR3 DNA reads TGTGCCTGGAGTGTACCCCCAGAAAAACTGTTTTTT.

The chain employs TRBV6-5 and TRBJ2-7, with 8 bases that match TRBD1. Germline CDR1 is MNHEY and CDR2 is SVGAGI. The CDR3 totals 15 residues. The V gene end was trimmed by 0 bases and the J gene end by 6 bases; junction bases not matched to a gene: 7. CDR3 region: CASSYSTDRDREQYF. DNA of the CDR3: TGTGCCAGCAGTTACTCCACGGACAGGGACCGCGAGCAGTACTTC.

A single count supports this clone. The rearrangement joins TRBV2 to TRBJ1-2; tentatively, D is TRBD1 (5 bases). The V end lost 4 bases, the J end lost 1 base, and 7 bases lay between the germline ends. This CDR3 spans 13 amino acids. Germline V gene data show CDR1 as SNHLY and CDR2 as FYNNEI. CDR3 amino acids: CASSARDNYGYTF. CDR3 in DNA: TGTGCCAGCAGTGCCAGGGATAACTATGGCTACACCTTC. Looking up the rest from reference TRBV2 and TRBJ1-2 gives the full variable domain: EPEVTQTPSHQVTQMGQEVILRCVPISNHLYFYWYRQILGQKVEFLVSFYNNEISEKSEIFDDQFSVERPDGSNFTLKIRSTKLEDSAMYFCASSARDNYGYTFGSGTRLTVV.

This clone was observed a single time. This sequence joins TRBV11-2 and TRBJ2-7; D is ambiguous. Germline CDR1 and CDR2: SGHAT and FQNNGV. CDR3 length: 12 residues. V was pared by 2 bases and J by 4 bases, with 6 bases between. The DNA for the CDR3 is TGTGCCAGCAGCTTAAGCAGGTACGAGCAGTACTTC. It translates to CASSLSRYEQYF.

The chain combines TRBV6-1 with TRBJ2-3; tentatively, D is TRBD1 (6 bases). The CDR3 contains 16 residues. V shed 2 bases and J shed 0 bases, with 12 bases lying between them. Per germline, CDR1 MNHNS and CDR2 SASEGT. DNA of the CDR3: TGTGCCAGCAGTGAAAGACGGACAGCTAGCACAGATACGCAGTATTTT. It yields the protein CASSERRTASTDTQYF.

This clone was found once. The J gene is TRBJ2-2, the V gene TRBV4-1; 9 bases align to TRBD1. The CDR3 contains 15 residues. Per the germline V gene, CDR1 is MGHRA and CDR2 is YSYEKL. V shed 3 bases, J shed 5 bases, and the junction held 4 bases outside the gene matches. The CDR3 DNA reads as TGCGCCAGCAGCCATCCGGGACAGGGAACCGGGGAGCTGTTTTTT. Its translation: CASSHPGQGTGELFF.

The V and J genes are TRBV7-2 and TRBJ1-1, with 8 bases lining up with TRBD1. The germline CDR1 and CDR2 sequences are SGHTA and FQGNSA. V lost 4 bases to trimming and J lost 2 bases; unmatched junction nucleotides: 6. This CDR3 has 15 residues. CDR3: CASSYDRGGNTEAFF. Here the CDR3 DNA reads TGTGCCAGCAGCTATGACAGGGGCGGAAACACTGAAGCTTTCTTT.

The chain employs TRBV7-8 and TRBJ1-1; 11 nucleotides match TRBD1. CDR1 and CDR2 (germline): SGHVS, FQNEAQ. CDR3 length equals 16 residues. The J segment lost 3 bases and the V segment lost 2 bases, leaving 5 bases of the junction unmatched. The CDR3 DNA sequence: TGTGCCAGCAGCTTACGGACAGGGGGCGTGGACACTGAAGCTTTCTTT. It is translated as CASSLRTGGVDTEAFF.

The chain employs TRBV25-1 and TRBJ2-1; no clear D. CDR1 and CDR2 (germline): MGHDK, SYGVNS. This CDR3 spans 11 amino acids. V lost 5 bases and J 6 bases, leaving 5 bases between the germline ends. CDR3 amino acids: CASSRSNEQFF. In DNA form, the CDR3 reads TGTGCCAGCAGTCGCTCCAATGAGCAGTTCTTC.

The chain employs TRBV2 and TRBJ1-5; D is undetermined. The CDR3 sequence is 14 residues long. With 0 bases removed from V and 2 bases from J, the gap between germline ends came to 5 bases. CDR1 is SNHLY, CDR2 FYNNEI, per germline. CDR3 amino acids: CASSEASGNQPQHF. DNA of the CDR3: TGTGCCAGCAGTGAAGCAAGTGGCAATCAGCCCCAGCATTTT.

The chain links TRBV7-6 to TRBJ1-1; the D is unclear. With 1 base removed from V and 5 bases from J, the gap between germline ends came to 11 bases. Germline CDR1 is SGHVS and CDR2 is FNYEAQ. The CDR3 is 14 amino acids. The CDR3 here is CASSLDKGITEAFF. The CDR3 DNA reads TGTGCCAGCAGCTTAGATAAAGGGATTACTGAAGCTTTCTTT.

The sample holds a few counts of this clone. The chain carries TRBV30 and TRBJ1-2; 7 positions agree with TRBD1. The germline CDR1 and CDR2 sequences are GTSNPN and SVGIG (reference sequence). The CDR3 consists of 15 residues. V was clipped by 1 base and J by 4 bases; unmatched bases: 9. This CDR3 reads CAWSATGAASYGYTF. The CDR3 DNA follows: TGTGCCTGGAGTGCAACAGGGGCCGCTAGCTATGGCTACACCTTC.

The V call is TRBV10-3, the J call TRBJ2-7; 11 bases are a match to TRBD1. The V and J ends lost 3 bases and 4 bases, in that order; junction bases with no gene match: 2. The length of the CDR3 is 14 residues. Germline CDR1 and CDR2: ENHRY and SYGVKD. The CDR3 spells CAISDGTGGYEQYF. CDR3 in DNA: TGTGCCATCAGTGATGGGACAGGGGGGTACGAGCAGTACTTC.

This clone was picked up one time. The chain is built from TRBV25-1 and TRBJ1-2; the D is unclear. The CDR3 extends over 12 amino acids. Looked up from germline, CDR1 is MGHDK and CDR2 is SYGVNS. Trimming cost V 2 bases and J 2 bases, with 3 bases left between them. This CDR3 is CASSEGNYGYTF. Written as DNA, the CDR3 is TGTGCCAGCAGTGAAGGGAACTATGGCTACACCTTC.

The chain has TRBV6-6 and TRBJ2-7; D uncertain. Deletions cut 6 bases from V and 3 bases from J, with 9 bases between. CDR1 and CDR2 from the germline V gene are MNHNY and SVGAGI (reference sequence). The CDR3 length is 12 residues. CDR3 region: CASSLGGYEQYF. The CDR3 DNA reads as TGTGCCAGCAGCCTCGGCGGCTACGAGCAGTACTTC.

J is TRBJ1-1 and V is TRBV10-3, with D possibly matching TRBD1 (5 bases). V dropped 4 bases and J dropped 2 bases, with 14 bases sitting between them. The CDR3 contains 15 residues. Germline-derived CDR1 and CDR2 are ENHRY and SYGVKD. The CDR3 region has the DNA TGTGCCATCAGTGCAGGGTATGGCACCAACACTGAAGCTTTCTTT. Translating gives CAISAGYGTNTEAFF.

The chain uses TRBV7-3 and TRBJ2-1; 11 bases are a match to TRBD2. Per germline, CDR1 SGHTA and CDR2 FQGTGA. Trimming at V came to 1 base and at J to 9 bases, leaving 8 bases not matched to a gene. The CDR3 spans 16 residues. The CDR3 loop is CASSLMGTGTSGEQFF. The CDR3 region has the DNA TGTGCCAGCAGCTTAATGGGGACGGGGACTAGCGGTGAGCAGTTCTTC. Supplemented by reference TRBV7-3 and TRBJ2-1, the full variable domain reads GAGVSQTPSNKVTEKGKYVELRCDPISGHTALYWYRQSLGQGPEFLIYFQGTGAADDSGLPNDRFFAVRPEGSVSTLKIQRTERGDSAVYLCASSLMGTGTSGEQFFGPGTRLTVL.

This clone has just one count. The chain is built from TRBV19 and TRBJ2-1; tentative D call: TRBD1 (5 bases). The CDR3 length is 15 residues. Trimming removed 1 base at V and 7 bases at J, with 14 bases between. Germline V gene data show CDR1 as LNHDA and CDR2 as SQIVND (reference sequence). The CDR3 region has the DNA TGTGCCAGTAGTATAGTTCGGCAGGGTAAAAATGAGCAGTTCTTC. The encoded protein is CASSIVRQGKNEQFF.

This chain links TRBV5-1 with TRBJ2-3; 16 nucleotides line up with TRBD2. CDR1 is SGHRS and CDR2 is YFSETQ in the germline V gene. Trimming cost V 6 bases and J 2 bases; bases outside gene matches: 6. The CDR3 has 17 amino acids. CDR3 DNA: TGCGCCAGCACACCGGGACTAGCGGGGGGGCCCACAGATACGCAGTATTTT. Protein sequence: CASTPGLAGGPTDTQYF.

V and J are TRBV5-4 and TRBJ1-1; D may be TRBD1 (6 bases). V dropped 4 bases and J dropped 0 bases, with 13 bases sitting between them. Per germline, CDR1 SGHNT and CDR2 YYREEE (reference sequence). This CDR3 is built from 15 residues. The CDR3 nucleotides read TGTGCCAGCAGCCCACTACAGGGACTGAACACTGAAGCTTTCTTT. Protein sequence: CASSPLQGLNTEAFF.

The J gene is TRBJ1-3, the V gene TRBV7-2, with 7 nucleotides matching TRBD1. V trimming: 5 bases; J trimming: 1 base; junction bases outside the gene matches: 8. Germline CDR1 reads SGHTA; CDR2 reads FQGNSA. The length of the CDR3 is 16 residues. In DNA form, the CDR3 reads TGTGCCAGCAGCCAACGGACAGGCCGATCTGGAAACACCATATATTTT. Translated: CASSQRTGRSGNTIYF.

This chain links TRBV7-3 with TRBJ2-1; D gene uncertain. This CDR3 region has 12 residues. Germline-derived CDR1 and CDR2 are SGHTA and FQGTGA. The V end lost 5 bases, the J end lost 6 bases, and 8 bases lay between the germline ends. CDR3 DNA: TGTGCCAGCAGCCTTGGTACCAATGAGCAGTTCTTC. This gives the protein CASSLGTNEQFF.

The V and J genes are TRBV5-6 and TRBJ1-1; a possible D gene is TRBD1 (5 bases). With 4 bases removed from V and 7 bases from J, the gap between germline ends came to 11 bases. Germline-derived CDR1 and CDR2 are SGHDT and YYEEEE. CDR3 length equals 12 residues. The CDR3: CASSEVGLEAFF. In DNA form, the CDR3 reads TGTGCCAGCAGCGAGGTGGGGCTTGAAGCTTTCTTT.

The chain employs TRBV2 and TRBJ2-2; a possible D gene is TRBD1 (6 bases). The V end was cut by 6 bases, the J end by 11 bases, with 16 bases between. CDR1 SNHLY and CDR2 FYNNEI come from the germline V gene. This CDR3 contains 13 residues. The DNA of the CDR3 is TGTGCCAGCAGGGTTACAAACAGGGATGAGCTGTTTTTT. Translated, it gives CASRVTNRDELFF.

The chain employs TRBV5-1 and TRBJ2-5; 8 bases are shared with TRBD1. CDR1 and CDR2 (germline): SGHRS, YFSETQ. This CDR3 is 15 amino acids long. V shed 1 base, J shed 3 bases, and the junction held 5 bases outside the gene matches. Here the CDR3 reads CASSLSPGGEETQYF. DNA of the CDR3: TGCGCCAGCAGCTTGAGTCCAGGGGGCGAAGAGACCCAGTACTTC.